A single sample is the source of the 27 T cell receptor beta chains below, sequenced in a study of blood T cell repertoires in COVID-19. The protocol was immunoSEQ multiplex PCR, while the TCRdb copy is restricted to in-frame clones and leaves out a portion. The sample has approximately 400,000 clones, about 89% seen once. Sequenced: PBMCs or T cells enriched from blood (not recorded which). The source of these receptors is a man aged 25-45 years who had recovered from COVID-19.

The rearrangement links TRBV11-2 to TRBJ2-5; a possible D gene is TRBD2 (6 bases). This CDR3 has 14 amino acids. Trimming left V 5 bases short and J 2 bases short, with 12 bases between. CDR1 SGHAT and CDR2 FQNNGV come from the germline V gene. This CDR3 is CASSLARLQETQYF. CDR3 nucleotides: TGTGCCAGCAGCCTAGCGCGGTTGCAAGAGACCCAGTACTTC.

The chain couples TRBV10-3 to TRBJ1-1; no clear D. With 4 bases removed from V and 4 bases from J, the gap between germline ends came to 7 bases. The CDR3 is 12 amino acids. Per the germline V gene, CDR1 is ENHRY and CDR2 is SYGVKD. In DNA, the CDR3 is TGTGCCATCAGTGCCTCACTCACTGAAGCTTTCTTT. This sequence encodes CAISASLTEAFF.

This chain links TRBV4-1 with TRBJ2-1, with 7 bases lining up with TRBD2. The V and J ends lost 1 base and 9 bases, in that order; junction bases with no gene match: 3. CDR3 length equals 13 residues. Germline CDR1 reads MGHRA; CDR2 reads YSYEKL. The CDR3 loop is CASSQAGRAEQFF. CDR3 DNA: TGCGCCAGCAGCCAAGCAGGGAGGGCTGAGCAGTTCTTC.

The chain recombines TRBV7-6 with TRBJ2-2; TRBD2 matches 9 bases. The CDR3 sequence is 16 residues long. Trimming cost V 6 bases and J 2 bases; bases outside gene matches: 7. In germline, CDR1 is SGHVS, CDR2 FNYEAQ. The CDR3 bases are TGTGCCAGCAGACGTTTGACTAGCGGAAACACCGGGGAGCTGTTTTTT. This translates into CASRRLTSGNTGELFF.

The chain is built from TRBV24-1 and TRBJ1-2, with D hard to call. CDR3 length equals 11 residues. Germline CDR1 reads KGHDR; CDR2 reads SFDVKD. V dropped 4 bases and J dropped 5 bases, with 4 bases sitting between them. The CDR3 region has the DNA TGTGCCACCAGTGACAGATATGGCTACACCTTC. It translates to CATSDRYGYTF.

The CDR3 protein is CASSTSREGGRVGAFF. The CDR3 region has the DNA TGTGCCAGTAGTACCTCAAGGGAGGGGGGAAGGGTTGGAGCTTTCTTT. The chain couples TRBV19 to TRBJ1-1; D is possibly TRBD1 (6 bases). Germline assignment: CDR1 LNHDA and CDR2 SQIVND (reference sequence). The ends were cut back, 4 bases at V and 10 bases at J, with 25 bases in the middle. The CDR3 is made up of 16 amino acids.

The chain uses TRBV5-1 and TRBJ2-5; a possible D gene is TRBD2 (5 bases). The length of the CDR3 is 13 residues. The V gene lost 1 base and the J gene lost 4 bases, with 8 bases spanning the gap. The V gene's germline CDR1 is SGHRS and CDR2 YFSETQ. CDR3 amino acids: CASSLSGLETQYF. CDR3 bases: TGCGCCAGCAGCTTGTCGGGGTTAGAGACCCAGTACTTC. Based on the CDR3 plus reference TRBV5-1 and TRBJ2-5, the full variable domain is KAGVTQTPRYLIKTRGQQVTLSCSPISGHRSVSWYQQTPGQGLQFLFEYFSETQRNKGNFPGRFSGRQFSNSRSEMNVSTLELGDSALYLCASSLSGLETQYFGPGTRLLVL.

This rearrangement joins TRBV7-3 to TRBJ2-1; 9 nucleotides match TRBD1. Per the germline V gene, CDR1 is SGHTA and CDR2 is FQGTGA. With 2 bases clipped from V and 9 bases from J, the junction kept 8 bases outside the gene matches. This CDR3 region has 15 residues. The CDR3 loop reads CASSLGDREFGEQFF. CDR3 coding DNA: TGTGCCAGCAGCTTAGGGGACAGGGAGTTTGGTGAGCAGTTCTTC.

V gene TRBV7-9 combines with J gene TRBJ2-5; 7 bases align to TRBD1. V was clipped by 5 bases and J by 4 bases; unmatched bases: 10. Germline lookup yields CDR1 SEHNR and CDR2 FQNEAQ (reference sequence). The CDR3 consists of 15 residues. This CDR3 reads CASSADRVRGETQYF. The DNA of the CDR3 is TGTGCCAGCAGCGCTGACAGGGTCAGGGGAGAGACCCAGTACTTC.

The chain has TRBV18 and TRBJ1-2; a weak D match, TRBD1 (6 bases). The ends were cut back, 3 bases at V and 3 bases at J, with 14 bases in the middle. CDR3 length: 15 residues. Per the germline V gene, CDR1 is KGHSH and CDR2 is LQKENI. CDR3 amino acids: CASSPQQGRDYGYTF. CDR3 DNA: TGTGCCAGCTCACCCCAACAGGGACGAGACTATGGCTACACCTTC.

The rearrangement links TRBV6-2 or TRBV6-3 to TRBJ2-7, with D perhaps matching TRBD2 (6 bases). Germline lookup yields CDR1 MNHEY and CDR2 SVGEGT. CDR3 length: 11 amino acids. The germline V and J ends were trimmed by 6 bases and 13 bases, with 16 bases remaining between them. The CDR3 protein is CASSHERLDYF. In DNA, the CDR3 is TGTGCCAGCAGCCACGAAAGACTAGATTACTTC.

This sequence joins TRBV9 and TRBJ2-1; the match to TRBD1 covers 7 bases. The CDR3 is 15 residues long. Trimming at V came to 1 base and at J to 3 bases, leaving 4 bases not matched to a gene. Per germline, CDR1 SGDLS and CDR2 YYNGEE. CDR3 loop: CASSVWTGNYNEQFF. CDR3 coding DNA: TGTGCCAGCAGCGTATGGACAGGAAACTACAATGAGCAGTTCTTC.

This clone was counted once. The chain couples TRBV19 to TRBJ1-5, with D hard to call. Per germline, CDR1 LNHDA and CDR2 SQIVND (reference sequence). The CDR3 covers 12 residues. The germline V and J ends were trimmed by 7 bases and 13 bases, with 17 bases remaining between them. CDR3 residues: CASTAGYYAQHF. DNA of the CDR3: TGTGCCAGTACCGCGGGATACTATGCACAGCATTTT.

The rearrangement links TRBV3-1 (or the pseudogene TRBV3-2) to TRBJ1-1; 9 bases are shared with TRBD1. The CDR3 consists of 17 residues. Trimming removed 4 bases from V and 4 bases from J; junction bases left unmatched: 13. Germline values: CDR1 LGHDT, CDR2 YNNKEL (reference sequence). The CDR3: CASSLGGTGTVATEAFF. The CDR3 bases are TGTGCCAGCAGCCTAGGAGGGACAGGGACGGTGGCCACTGAAGCTTTCTTT.

J is TRBJ1-1 and V is TRBV7-3; D remains unclear. V was clipped by 5 bases and J by 5 bases, with 12 bases between them. Germline V gene data show CDR1 as SGHTA and CDR2 as FQGTGA. The CDR3 has 13 residues. CDR3 sequence (DNA): TGTGCCAGCAGCCCTGGGCCGGTTACTGAAGCTTTCTTT. Translating it yields CASSPGPVTEAFF.

The chain links TRBV25-1 to TRBJ1-2; D gene unclear. V dropped 4 bases and J dropped 8 bases, with 14 bases sitting between them. Germline values: CDR1 MGHDK, CDR2 SYGVNS. The CDR3 has 13 amino acids. The CDR3 loop is CASSGRVLGGYTF. The CDR3 coding sequence is TGTGCCAGCAGTGGGAGGGTTCTTGGCGGCTACACCTTC.

The chain employs TRBV4-1 and TRBJ2-3; tentatively, D is TRBD2 (5 bases). V dropped 3 bases and J dropped 2 bases, with 27 bases sitting between them. There are 20 residues in the CDR3. Germline V CDR1 and CDR2: MGHRA, YSYEKL. CDR3 loop: CASSHRGGLIPLISTDTQYF. The CDR3 nucleotides are TGCGCCAGCAGCCACCGAGGAGGCCTGATCCCCCTCATTTCCACAGATACGCAGTATTTT.

This clone was detected only a few times. This chain uses TRBV27 with TRBJ2-2; 7 bases match TRBD2. This CDR3 is built from 17 residues. With V trimmed by 2 bases and J by 0 bases, 6 bases remained unmatched. The germline gives CDR1 MNHEY, CDR2 SMNVEV (reference sequence). The CDR3 region is CASSLRPGLANTGELFF. For the CDR3, the DNA is TGTGCCAGCAGTTTAAGGCCCGGACTAGCGAACACCGGGGAGCTGTTTTTT.

In this sample, this clone turned up a few times. The chain uses TRBV16 and TRBJ2-7, with D possibly matching TRBD1 (6 bases). Germline V gene data show CDR1 as KGHSY and CDR2 as FQNENV. V was cut by 0 bases and J by 7 bases, with 16 bases left in between. The CDR3 runs to 15 residues. Here the CDR3 reads CASSQSGQGMGEQYF. CDR3 bases: TGTGCCAGCAGCCAATCGGGCCAGGGGATGGGAGAGCAGTACTTC.

The rearrangement links TRBV5-6 to TRBJ1-5, with D unresolved. V gave up 1 base and J gave up 5 bases, with 13 bases separating them. The CDR3 has 15 amino acids. Germline V gene data show CDR1 as SGHDT and CDR2 as YYEEEE. The chain's CDR3 is CASSLMPGGHQPQHF. The CDR3, as DNA: TGTGCCAGCAGCTTGATGCCCGGAGGGCATCAGCCCCAGCATTTT.

The V call is TRBV7-9, the J call TRBJ2-5; TRBD1 might be the D (5 bases). Germline V lookup: CDR1 SEHNR, CDR2 FQNEAQ (reference sequence). Trimming left V 3 bases short and J 3 bases short, with 8 bases between. The CDR3 consists of 13 residues. DNA of the CDR3: TGTGCCAGCAGCTTGGCCAGGGAAGAGACCCAGTACTTC. Amino acid sequence: CASSLAREETQYF.

This clone occurred a few times. In DNA, the CDR3 is TGTGCCATCAGTGACTTACTGGTCGAGACCCAGTACTTC. Its protein product is CAISDLLVETQYF. This chain joins TRBV10-3 and TRBJ2-5; D gene ambiguous. Germline V CDR1 and CDR2: ENHRY, SYGVKD. Trimming took off 3 bases at V and 5 bases at J, with 10 bases between the two ends. The CDR3 runs to 13 residues.

Remarks on this clone: Other DNA sequences in this sample translate to the same CDR3. The rearrangement joins TRBV27 to TRBJ1-5, with D uncertain. This CDR3 region has 12 residues. Germline assignment: CDR1 MNHEY and CDR2 SMNVEV (reference sequence). V was pared by 3 bases and J by 4 bases, with 4 bases between. The CDR3, as DNA: TGTGCCAGCAGTTTTTCTAATCAGCCCCAGCATTTT. Amino acid sequence: CASSFSNQPQHF.

The chain has TRBV11-2 and TRBJ2-7; TRBD1 aligns across 9 bases. Trimming took 7 bases from V and 7 from J; bases not matched to a gene: 11. The CDR3 has 14 amino acids. Germline V lookup: CDR1 SGHAT, CDR2 FQNNGV. The CDR3 bases are TGTGCCAGCACCCTGGGGGACAGGGCGAGTGAGCAGTACTTC. Amino acid sequence: CASTLGDRASEQYF. Combining the CDR3 with reference TRBV11-2 and TRBJ2-7 gives the whole variable domain EAGVAQSPRYKIIEKRQSVAFWCNPISGHATLYWYQQILGQGPKLLIQFQNNGVVDDSQLPKDRFSAERLKGVDSTLKIQPAKLEDSAVYLCASTLGDRASEQYFGPGTRLTVT.

The rearrangement joins TRBV6-5 to TRBJ1-3, with D possibly TRBD1 on 5 matching bases. This CDR3 is built from 14 residues. V lost 5 bases to trimming and J lost 0 bases, with 8 bases between them. Germline CDR1 MNHEY, CDR2 SVGAGI. Here the CDR3 reads CASSLDNSGNTIYF. The DNA of the CDR3 is TGTGCCAGCAGTCTGGACAACTCTGGAAACACCATATATTTT.

This chain links TRBV6-1 with TRBJ1-1; D call uncertain. V shed 3 bases and J shed 5 bases, with 16 bases lying between them. The CDR3 covers 15 residues. Germline CDR1 reads MNHNS; CDR2 reads SASEGT. The CDR3 coding sequence is TGTGCCAGCAGTGACCCACGTGAGGTGCGTACTGAAGCTTTCTTT. It encodes CASSDPREVRTEAFF.

The chain recombines TRBV4-2 with TRBJ1-6; the match to TRBD1 covers 7 bases. V dropped 0 bases and J dropped 10; count of bases not matched to a gene: 12. The germline V gene encodes CDR1 LGHNA and CDR2 YNFKEQ. The length of the CDR3 is 17 residues. In nucleotides, the CDR3 is TGTGCCAGCAGCCAAGATCTAGGACAGGTGGTAGGATCACCCCTCCACTTT. It yields the protein CASSQDLGQVVGSPLHF.